The subject of this entry is one TCR beta chain. In TCRdb, the 5' RACE reads were re-called with MiXCR into one record per CDR3 protein. This table has around 140,000 distinct CDR3 sequences, approximately 26% appearing once. This entry comes from a study of T-cell memory formation after mild COVID-19. The CDR3 is 16 residues long. Trimming removed 4 bases at V and 1 base at J, with 16 bases between. The germline gives CDR1 LGHNA, CDR2 YSLEER. The material sequenced was PBMCs or a T cell subset sorted from them (not recorded which). This clonotype was obtained from an adult woman who had mild COVID-19 (a few samples of this study predate the infection). Cell type and time point are not known. V and J are TRBV4-3 and TRBJ1-1, with D perhaps matching TRBD1 (5 bases). In DNA, the CDR3 is TGCGCCAGCAGCCTAAAAGCGGGGCTTACGAACACTGAAGCTTTCTTT. Translating it yields CASSLKAGLTNTEAFF.